This record covers a single T cell receptor beta chain. This sample was included in a study of blood T cells in healthy people across ages. Approximately 9.1 milliliters was the volume of peripheral blood drawn from each donor. The CDR3 runs 16 residues. CDR1 MNHEY and CDR2 SMNVEV come from the germline V gene (reference sequence). The V end lost 1 base, the J end lost 2 bases, and 12 bases lay between the germline ends. The use of a sample-barcoded 5' primer and a J-beta primer mix characterized a second PCR of about 7 to 12 cycles. The template-switch adaptor was a 5' adaptor with 12 random nucleotides. It tagged each cDNA molecule. One entry per CDR3 protein results from TCRdb running MiXCR on the 5' RACE reads. The sample includes 780,000 or so distinct CDR3 sequences, 53% of them seen just once.

The gene calls are TRBV27 and TRBJ2-1; D remains ambiguous. What was sequenced was blood. The receptor was isolated from a man of 80 years or more in good health. This CDR3 is CASSLLGVTTYNEQFF. The CDR3 region has the DNA TGTGCCAGCAGTTTATTAGGTGTTACTACCTACAATGAGCAGTTCTTC.